These 27 T cell receptor beta chains were sequenced from one sample in a study of blood T cell repertoires in COVID-19. Sequencing used immunoSEQ multiplex PCR; TCRdb keeps in-frame clones, though not all of them. The sample comprises under 300,000 clones, about 90% of which are singletons, and roughly 6.3% rests with the top ten. The specimen was peripheral blood. These receptors were obtained from a man aged 55 to 70 with acute or convalescent COVID-19.

The gene calls are TRBV19 and TRBJ2-1; 7 bases line up with TRBD1. Looked up from germline, CDR1 is LNHDA and CDR2 is SQIVND (reference sequence). The CDR3 is 18 amino acids. Losses at the gene ends were 3 bases for V and 2 bases for J; bases not matched to a gene: 13. DNA of the CDR3: TGTGCCAGTAGTATCCAAAGACAGGGAAGGATCGCCTACAATGAGCAGTTCTTC. It codes for CASSIQRQGRIAYNEQFF.

This clone has only a few counts. This sequence joins TRBV14 and TRBJ1-4; D call uncertain. Trimming stripped 1 base from V and 14 bases from J, with 20 bases between. CDR3 length equals 15 residues. Germline V gene lookup returns CDR1 SGHDN and CDR2 FVKESK. CDR3 region: CASSQVNGPGGELFF. The CDR3 coding sequence is TGTGCCAGCAGCCAAGTCAACGGGCCGGGAGGTGAGCTGTTTTTT.

This chain links TRBV3-1 (or the pseudogene TRBV3-2) with TRBJ2-7; 12 bases line up with TRBD2. Germline CDR1 is LGHDT and CDR2 is YNNKEL (reference sequence). The junction had 5 bases not matched to a gene; V was cut back by 4 bases and J by 4 bases. The CDR3 extends over 15 amino acids. CDR3 coding DNA: TGTGCCAGCAGCCCCTCTAGCGGGAGGGCTTACGAGCAGTACTTC. Translating it yields CASSPSSGRAYEQYF.

This chain uses TRBV27 with TRBJ1-4, with 7 nucleotides matching TRBD1. The V gene's germline CDR1 is MNHEY and CDR2 SMNVEV (reference sequence). J was trimmed by 8 bases and V by 5 bases; bases with no gene match: 8. The CDR3 loop spans 14 amino acids. The CDR3 DNA follows: TGTGCCAGCAGTCCTCAGGGGGGAGGAGAAAAACTGTTTTTT. Its protein is CASSPQGGGEKLFF.

This sequence joins TRBV19 and TRBJ2-7, with D hard to call. Germline CDR1 LNHDA, CDR2 SQIVND (reference sequence). The CDR3 consists of 13 residues. V was trimmed by 5 bases and J by 3 bases, leaving 11 bases between them. In DNA, the CDR3 is TGTGCCAGTAGTTCCACTCTAAACTACGAGCAGTACTTC. Its protein product is CASSSTLNYEQYF.

The chain recombines TRBV2 with TRBJ2-7; 11 nucleotides align to TRBD2. The J segment lost 4 bases and the V segment lost 5 bases, leaving 10 bases of the junction unmatched. Germline CDR1 and CDR2: SNHLY and FYNNEI. The CDR3 has 16 residues. The CDR3 reads CASSSRTSGPVYEQYF. Written as DNA, the CDR3 is TGTGCCAGCAGTAGTCGGACTAGCGGGCCAGTGTACGAGCAGTACTTC.

The rearrangement uses TRBV11-2 and TRBJ2-2; 10 bases are shared with TRBD2. V dropped 6 bases and J dropped 7; count of bases not matched to a gene: 17. The CDR3 consists of 18 residues. Germline values: CDR1 SGHAT, CDR2 FQNNGV. The CDR3 nucleotides are TGTGCCAGCAGTTTACCTCCAAGGCTAGCGGGAGTTAACGGGGAGCTGTTTTTT. Its protein is CASSLPPRLAGVNGELFF.

The chain uses TRBV18 and TRBJ1-5; no clear D. The CDR3 is 14 residues long. CDR1 is KGHSH, CDR2 LQKENI, per germline. Trimming shortened V by 4 bases and J by 3 bases, and 10 bases separated the two germline ends. This CDR3 is CASSHGVDNQPQHF. The CDR3 DNA reads as TGTGCCAGCTCACACGGTGTTGACAATCAGCCCCAGCATTTT. The full variable domain, its missing parts supplied by reference TRBV18 and TRBJ1-5, is NAGVMQNPRHLVRRRGQEARLRCSPMKGHSHVYWYRQLPEEGLKFMVYLQKENIIDESGMPKERFSAEFPKEGPSILRIQQVVRGDSAAYFCASSHGVDNQPQHFGDGTRLSIL.

The chain joins TRBV7-3 to TRBJ2-1; 12 bases align to TRBD2. The CDR3 loop spans 16 amino acids. J was trimmed by 9 bases and V by 1 base; bases with no gene match: 7. Germline values: CDR1 SGHTA, CDR2 FQGTGA. Here the CDR3 reads CASSLKGLAGGSEQFF. The CDR3 coding sequence is TGTGCCAGCAGCTTAAAAGGGCTAGCGGGAGGGAGTGAGCAGTTCTTC.

Only one count was recorded for this clone. The chain joins TRBV29-1 to TRBJ1-1, with D tentatively TRBD1 (6 bases). Per the germline V gene, CDR1 is SQVTM and CDR2 is ANQGSEA. This CDR3 has 14 amino acids. The CDR3 spells CSGKTGTLNTEAFF. CDR3 nucleotide sequence: TGCAGTGGTAAGACAGGAACCTTGAACACTGAAGCTTTCTTT.

This chain joins TRBV18 and TRBJ1-1, with D possibly TRBD1 on 5 matching bases. Trimming removed 3 bases at V and 1 base at J, with 12 bases between. Per the germline V gene, CDR1 is KGHSH and CDR2 is LQKENI. The CDR3 is 15 amino acids. For the CDR3, the DNA is TGTGCCAGCTCACCCCTAACAGGCGAGAACACTGAAGCTTTCTTT. This sequence encodes CASSPLTGENTEAFF.

This rearrangement joins TRBV11-2 to TRBJ2-5; weak D call: TRBD2 (6 bases). V lost 4 bases to trimming and J lost 4 bases, with 19 bases between them. Germline CDR1 and CDR2: SGHAT and FQNNGV. The CDR3 consists of 16 residues. CDR3 residues: CASSSLLSASVETQYF. CDR3 bases: TGTGCCAGCAGCTCCCTATTGAGCGCTAGCGTAGAGACCCAGTACTTC. Filled out from reference TRBV11-2 and TRBJ2-5, the complete variable domain reads EAGVAQSPRYKIIEKRQSVAFWCNPISGHATLYWYQQILGQGPKLLIQFQNNGVVDDSQLPKDRFSAERLKGVDSTLKIQPAKLEDSAVYLCASSSLLSASVETQYFGPGTRLLVL.

A note on this clone: One end of the junction does not line up with germline, which may come from a read error. The chain combines TRBV28 with TRBJ2-7; TRBD1 matches at 7 bases. The V gene's germline CDR1 is MDHEN and CDR2 SYDVKM. The CDR3 contains 14 residues. DNA for the CDR3: TGTGCCAGCAGTTTGGGGGAAAGGGGGCGAGTGGTATTTTTC. It yields the protein CASSLGERGRVVFF.

Turning to this clone: Germline is not matched at one junction end, which may reflect a read error. This chain uses TRBV7-7 with TRBJ2-1, with 8 bases that match TRBD2. Germline V gene lookup returns CDR1 SSHAT and CDR2 FNYEAQ (reference sequence). This CDR3 is 15 amino acids long. CDR3 sequence reads: CASSLKAGVDNEQFF. The CDR3 DNA reads as TGTGCTAGCAGCTTAAAAGCGGGAGTAGACAATGAGCAGTTCTTC.

The gene calls are TRBV5-1 and TRBJ2-2; TRBD2 matches 11 bases. Germline CDR1 is SGHRS and CDR2 is YFSETQ. The CDR3 contains 17 residues. V shed 4 bases and J 3 bases; nucleotides not matched to a gene: 8. CDR3 sequence reads: CASSKRLAGFDTGELFF. DNA of the CDR3: TGCGCCAGCAGCAAGAGACTAGCGGGATTCGACACCGGGGAGCTGTTTTTT.

The chain has TRBV7-2 and TRBJ1-6, with D unclear. In germline, CDR1 is SGHTA, CDR2 FQGNSA. The length of the CDR3 is 15 residues. V was clipped by 1 base and J by 7 bases, with 11 bases between them. The CDR3 nucleotides are TGTGCCAGCAGCTTAGAGTCAGGCCTCAATTCACCCCTCCACTTT. This gives the protein CASSLESGLNSPLHF.

The chain carries TRBV5-1 and TRBJ1-5; maybe TRBD1 (5 bases). With 4 bases removed from V and 5 bases from J, the gap between germline ends came to 19 bases. The CDR3 spans 16 residues. Per germline, CDR1 SGHRS and CDR2 YFSETQ. The CDR3, as DNA: TGCGCCAGCAGCCCGGAGGGCTTCGGGGGGTATCAGCCCCAGCATTTT. Translation: CASSPEGFGGYQPQHF.

Here the CDR3 DNA reads TGTGCCAGCAACGAGGTGGCGACTCTCCCCGGGGAGCTGTTTTTT. Translating gives CASNEVATLPGELFF. The chain combines TRBV5-5 with TRBJ2-2; no reliable D call. This CDR3 has 15 residues. Germline V gives CDR1 SGHKS, CDR2 YYEKEE (reference sequence). The germline V and J ends were trimmed by 6 bases and 6 bases, with 18 bases remaining between them.

CDR3 amino acids: CASSLGTSGVTDTQYF. CDR3 nucleotides: TGTGCCAGCAGCTTGGGGACTAGCGGTGTCACAGATACGCAGTATTTT. The chain carries TRBV7-3 and TRBJ2-3; 11 bases fit TRBD2. Germline V gene sequence: CDR1 SGHTA, CDR2 FQGTGA. Germline trimming cut 3 bases from V and 2 bases from J; bases unmatched to any gene: 4. There are 16 residues in the CDR3.

CDR3 loop: CASSYSLAGGPETQYF. The CDR3 bases are TGTGCCAGCAGTTACTCACTAGCGGGAGGGCCAGAGACCCAGTACTTC. The rearrangement joins TRBV6-5 to TRBJ2-5, with 13 bases aligning to TRBD2. Germline V gives CDR1 MNHEY, CDR2 SVGAGI. This CDR3 is 16 amino acids long. V dropped 0 bases and J dropped 4; count of bases not matched to a gene: 2.

The chain has TRBV6-1 and TRBJ2-7, with 8 bases identical to TRBD1. This CDR3 region has 17 residues. V shed 3 bases, J shed 0 bases, and the junction held 10 bases outside the gene matches. The germline gives CDR1 MNHNS, CDR2 SASEGT. CDR3 sequence (DNA): TGTGCCAGCAGTGATAGGACAGGGAGTTTCTACTCCTACGAGCAGTACTTC. It translates to CASSDRTGSFYSYEQYF.

The chain employs TRBV4-3 and TRBJ2-1; possible D gene TRBD2, 6 bases. The CDR3 contains 12 residues. The V gene's germline CDR1 is LGHNA and CDR2 YSLEER. Trimming removed 1 base at V and 9 bases at J, with 7 bases between. CDR3 nucleotide sequence: TGCGCCAGCAGCCAAGGGGACTTTGAGCAGTTCTTC. It specifies CASSQGDFEQFF.

The chain has TRBV5-1 and TRBJ2-7; 11 bases fit TRBD2. Germline values: CDR1 SGHRS, CDR2 YFSETQ. CDR3 length: 16 amino acids. With 0 bases clipped from V and 3 bases from J, the junction kept 5 bases outside the gene matches. CDR3 bases: TGCGCCAGCAGCTTGGTGATAGCGGGAGGGCTCTACGAGCAGTACTTC. Translation gives CASSLVIAGGLYEQYF.

The CDR3 spells CASSIRGRGTYNEQFF. The CDR3 DNA reads TGTGCCAGTAGTATTAGGGGCAGGGGGACCTACAATGAGCAGTTCTTC. V usage is TRBV19 and J usage is TRBJ2-1, with 7 bases that match TRBD1. V was clipped by 3 bases and J by 2 bases; unmatched bases: 7. Germline CDR1 is LNHDA and CDR2 is SQIVND (reference sequence). CDR3 length equals 16 residues.

V is TRBV3-1 (or the pseudogene TRBV3-2) and J is TRBJ1-1; possible D gene TRBD1, 5 bases. The germline V gene has CDR1 LGHDT and CDR2 YNNKEL (reference sequence). This CDR3 has 13 residues. V was trimmed by 3 bases and J by 4 bases, leaving 9 bases between them. CDR3 sequence: CASSQGGGTEAFF. The CDR3, as DNA: TGTGCCAGCAGCCAGGGGGGTGGCACTGAAGCTTTCTTT.

The chain has TRBV9 and TRBJ2-1; 8 bases map to TRBD1. Germline CDR1 is SGDLS and CDR2 is YYNGEE. The length of the CDR3 is 16 residues. The ends lost 7 bases at V and 8 bases at J; junction bases unmatched: 17. The CDR3 bases are TGTGCCAGCGGAGGGGGACAGGAAAAGGCGGGGCATGAGCAGTTCTTC. Encoded protein: CASGGGQEKAGHEQFF.

V is TRBV19 and J is TRBJ2-7; TRBD1 matches 8 bases. The V and J ends lost 6 bases and 2 bases, in that order; junction bases with no gene match: 6. Per the germline V gene, CDR1 is LNHDA and CDR2 is SQIVND (reference sequence). CDR3 length: 14 residues. CDR3 DNA: TGTGCCAGTAGCGGGACAGGAAGAACCTACGAGCAGTACTTC. It specifies CASSGTGRTYEQYF. Full variable domain (remainder filled in from reference TRBV19 and TRBJ2-7): DGGITQSPKYLFRKEGQNVTLSCEQNLNHDAMYWYRQDPGQGLRLIYYSQIVNDFQKGDIAEGYSVSREKKESFPLTVTSAQKNPTAFYLCASSGTGRTYEQYFGPGTRLTVT.